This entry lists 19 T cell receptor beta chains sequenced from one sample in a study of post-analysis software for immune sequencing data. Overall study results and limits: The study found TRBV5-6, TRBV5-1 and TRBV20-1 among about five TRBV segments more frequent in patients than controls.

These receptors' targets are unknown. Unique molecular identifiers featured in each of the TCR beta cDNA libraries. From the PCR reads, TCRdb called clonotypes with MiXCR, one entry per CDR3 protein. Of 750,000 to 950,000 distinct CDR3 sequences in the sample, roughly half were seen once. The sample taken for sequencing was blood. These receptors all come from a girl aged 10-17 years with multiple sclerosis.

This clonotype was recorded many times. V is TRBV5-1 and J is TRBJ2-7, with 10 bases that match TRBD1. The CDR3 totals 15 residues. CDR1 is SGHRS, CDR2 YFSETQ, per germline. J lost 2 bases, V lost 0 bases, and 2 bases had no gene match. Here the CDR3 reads CASSLDGQGAYEQYF. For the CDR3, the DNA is TGCGCCAGCAGCTTGGACGGACAGGGGGCCTACGAGCAGTACTTC.

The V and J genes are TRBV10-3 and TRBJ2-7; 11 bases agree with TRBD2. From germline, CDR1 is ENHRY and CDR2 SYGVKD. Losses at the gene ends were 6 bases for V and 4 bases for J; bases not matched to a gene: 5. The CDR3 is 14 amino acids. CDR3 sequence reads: CAISSTSGSYEQYV. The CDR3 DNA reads TGTGCCATCAGCTCAACTAGCGGGAGTTACGAGCAGTACGTC.

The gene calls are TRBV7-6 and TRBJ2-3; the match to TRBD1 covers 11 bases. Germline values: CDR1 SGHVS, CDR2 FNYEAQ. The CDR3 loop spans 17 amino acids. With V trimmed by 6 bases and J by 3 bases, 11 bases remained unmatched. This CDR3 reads CASSYLTGTGGTDTQYF. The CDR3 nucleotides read TGTGCCAGCAGTTATTTGACCGGGACAGGGGGAACAGATACGCAGTATTTT.

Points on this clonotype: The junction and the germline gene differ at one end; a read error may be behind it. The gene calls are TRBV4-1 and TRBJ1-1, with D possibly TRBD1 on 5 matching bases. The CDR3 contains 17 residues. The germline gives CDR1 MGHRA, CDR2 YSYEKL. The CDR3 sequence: CASTGAGRRLGNTEAFF. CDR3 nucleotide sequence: TGCGCTAGCACCGGGGCAGGCCGACGTCTCGGGAACACTGAAGCTTTCTTT.

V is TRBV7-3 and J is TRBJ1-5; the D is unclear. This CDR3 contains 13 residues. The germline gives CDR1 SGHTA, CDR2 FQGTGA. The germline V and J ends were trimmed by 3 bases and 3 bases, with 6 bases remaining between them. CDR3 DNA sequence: TGTGCCAGCAGCTTCGGGTTCAATCAGCCCCAGCATTTT. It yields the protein CASSFGFNQPQHF.

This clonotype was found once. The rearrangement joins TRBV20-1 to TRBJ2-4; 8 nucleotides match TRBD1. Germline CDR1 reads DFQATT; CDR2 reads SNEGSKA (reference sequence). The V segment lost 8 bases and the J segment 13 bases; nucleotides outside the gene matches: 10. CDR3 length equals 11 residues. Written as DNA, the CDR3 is TGCAGTATCCCAGGGGGCGTTGGGCAGTACTTC. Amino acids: CSIPGGVGQYF.

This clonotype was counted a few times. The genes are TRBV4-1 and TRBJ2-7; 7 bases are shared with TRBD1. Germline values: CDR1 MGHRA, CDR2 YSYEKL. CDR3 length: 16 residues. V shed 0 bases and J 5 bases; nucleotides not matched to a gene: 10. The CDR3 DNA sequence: TGCGCCAGCAGCCAAGATCGTGTAGGGGGCGGCGACGAGCAGTACTTC. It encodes CASSQDRVGGGDEQYF.

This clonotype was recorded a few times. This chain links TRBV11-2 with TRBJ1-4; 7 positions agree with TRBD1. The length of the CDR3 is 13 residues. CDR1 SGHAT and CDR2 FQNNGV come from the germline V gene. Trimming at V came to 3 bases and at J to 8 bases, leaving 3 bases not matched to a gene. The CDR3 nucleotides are TGTGCCAGCAGCTTTCGACAGGGCGAAAAACTGTTTTTT. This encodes CASSFRQGEKLFF.

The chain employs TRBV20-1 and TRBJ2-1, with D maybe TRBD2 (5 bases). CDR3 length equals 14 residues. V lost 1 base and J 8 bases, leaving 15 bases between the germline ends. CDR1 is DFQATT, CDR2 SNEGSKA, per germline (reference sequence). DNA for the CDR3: TGCAGTGCTAGAGCCTTGAGAGGGTACGATGAGCAGTTCTTC. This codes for CSARALRGYDEQFF.

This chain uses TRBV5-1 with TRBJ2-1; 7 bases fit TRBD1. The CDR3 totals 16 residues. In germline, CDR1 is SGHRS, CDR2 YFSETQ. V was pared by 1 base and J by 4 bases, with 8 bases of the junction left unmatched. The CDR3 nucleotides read TGCGCCAGCAGCTTGCCAGGGACAGCTGGATACAATGAGCAGTTCTTC. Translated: CASSLPGTAGYNEQFF.

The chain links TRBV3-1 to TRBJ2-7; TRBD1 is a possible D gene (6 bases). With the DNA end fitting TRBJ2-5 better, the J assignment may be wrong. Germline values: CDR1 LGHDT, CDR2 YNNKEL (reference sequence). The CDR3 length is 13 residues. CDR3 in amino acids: CASSPGQRRTQYF. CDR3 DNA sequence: TGTGCCAGCAGCCCTGGACAGAGGAGGACCCAGTACTTC.

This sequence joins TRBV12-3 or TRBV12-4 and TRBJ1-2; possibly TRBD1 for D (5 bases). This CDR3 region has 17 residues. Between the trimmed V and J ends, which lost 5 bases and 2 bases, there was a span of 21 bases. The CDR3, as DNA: TGTGCCAGCAGTCCCCGGGGCAGGAGCCCCTTGAACTATGGCTACACCTTC. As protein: CASSPRGRSPLNYGYTF.

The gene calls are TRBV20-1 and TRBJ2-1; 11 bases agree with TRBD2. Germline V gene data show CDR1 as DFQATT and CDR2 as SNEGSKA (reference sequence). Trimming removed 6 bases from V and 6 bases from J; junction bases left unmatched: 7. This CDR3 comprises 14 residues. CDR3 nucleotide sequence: TGCAGTGCCCGGCTAGCGGGAGGTTTCAATGAGCAGTTCTTC. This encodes CSARLAGGFNEQFF.

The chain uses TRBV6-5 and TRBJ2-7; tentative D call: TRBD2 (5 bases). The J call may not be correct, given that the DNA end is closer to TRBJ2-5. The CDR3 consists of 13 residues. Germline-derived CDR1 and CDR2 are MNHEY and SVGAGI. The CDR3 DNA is TGTGCCAGCAGTTACCCAGGCGGGCAGACCCAGTACTTC. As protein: CASSYPGGQTQYF.

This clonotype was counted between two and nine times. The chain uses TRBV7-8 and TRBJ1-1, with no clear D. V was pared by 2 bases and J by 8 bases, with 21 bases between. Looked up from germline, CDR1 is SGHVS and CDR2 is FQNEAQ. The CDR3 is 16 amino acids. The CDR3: CASSLKVRSSALEAFF. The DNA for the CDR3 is TGTGCCAGCAGCTTAAAGGTCCGGTCCTCCGCGTTGGAAGCTTTCTTT.

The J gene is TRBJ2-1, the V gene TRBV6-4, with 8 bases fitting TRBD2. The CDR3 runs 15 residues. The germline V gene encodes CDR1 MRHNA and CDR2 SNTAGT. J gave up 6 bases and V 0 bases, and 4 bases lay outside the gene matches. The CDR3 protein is CASSDSGTRGNEQFF. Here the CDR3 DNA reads TGTGCCAGCAGTGACTCAGGGACTAGGGGCAATGAGCAGTTCTTC.

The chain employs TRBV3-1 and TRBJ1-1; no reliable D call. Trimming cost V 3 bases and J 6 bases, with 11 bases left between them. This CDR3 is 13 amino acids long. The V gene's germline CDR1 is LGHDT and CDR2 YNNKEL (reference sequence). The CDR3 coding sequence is TGTGCCAGCAGCCAGGAGCCCTCGGCTGAAGCTTTCTTT. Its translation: CASSQEPSAEAFF. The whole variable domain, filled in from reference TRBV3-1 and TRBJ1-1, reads DTAVSQTPKYLVTQMGNDKSIKCEQNLGHDTMYWYKQDSKKFLKIMFSYNNKELIINETVPNRFSPKSPDKAHLNLHINSLELGDSAVYFCASSQEPSAEAFFGQGTRLTVV.

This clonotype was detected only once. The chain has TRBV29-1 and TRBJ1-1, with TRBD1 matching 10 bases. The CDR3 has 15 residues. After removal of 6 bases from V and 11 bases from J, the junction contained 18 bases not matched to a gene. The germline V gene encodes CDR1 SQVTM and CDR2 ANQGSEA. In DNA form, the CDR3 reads TGCAGCGTCCCCAAAGCCGGGACAGGGGCTATGGGGGCTTTCTTT. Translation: CSVPKAGTGAMGAFF.

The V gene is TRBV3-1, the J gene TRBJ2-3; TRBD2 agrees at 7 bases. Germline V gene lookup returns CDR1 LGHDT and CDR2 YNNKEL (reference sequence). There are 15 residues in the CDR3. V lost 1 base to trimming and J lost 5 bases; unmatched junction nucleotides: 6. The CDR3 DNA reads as TGTGCCAGCAGCCAAGTGATCGCTAGCGGAGATACGCAGTATTTT. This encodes CASSQVIASGDTQYF.